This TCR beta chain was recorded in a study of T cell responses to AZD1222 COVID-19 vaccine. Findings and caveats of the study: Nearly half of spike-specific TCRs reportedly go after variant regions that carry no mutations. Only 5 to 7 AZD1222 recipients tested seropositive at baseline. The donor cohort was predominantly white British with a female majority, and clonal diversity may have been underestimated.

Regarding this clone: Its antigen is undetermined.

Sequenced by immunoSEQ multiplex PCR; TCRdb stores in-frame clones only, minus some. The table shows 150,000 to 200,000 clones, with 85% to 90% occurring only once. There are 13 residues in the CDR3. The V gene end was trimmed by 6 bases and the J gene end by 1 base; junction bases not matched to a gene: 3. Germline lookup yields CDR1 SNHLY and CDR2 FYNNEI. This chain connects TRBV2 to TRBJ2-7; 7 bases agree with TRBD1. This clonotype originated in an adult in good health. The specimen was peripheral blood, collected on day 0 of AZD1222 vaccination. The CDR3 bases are TGTGCCAGCAGAGCAGGGGGATCCTACGAGCAGTACGTC. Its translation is CASRAGGSYEQYV.